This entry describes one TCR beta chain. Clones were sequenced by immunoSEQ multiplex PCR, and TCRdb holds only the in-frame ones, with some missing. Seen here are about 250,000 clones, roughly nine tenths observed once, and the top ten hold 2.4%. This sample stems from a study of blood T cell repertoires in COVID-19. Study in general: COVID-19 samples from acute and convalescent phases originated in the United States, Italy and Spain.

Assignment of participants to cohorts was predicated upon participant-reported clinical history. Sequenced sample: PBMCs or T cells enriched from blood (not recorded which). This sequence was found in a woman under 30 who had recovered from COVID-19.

Here the CDR3 DNA reads TGTGCCAGCAGCAAAAGGGGGCAGGGGGCGACCCTAGTCGCGGGCTCCTATAATTCACCCCTCCACTTT. Its protein product is CASSKRGQGATLVAGSYNSPLHF. This rearrangement joins TRBV21-1 to TRBJ1-6; the table's D call TRBD1 went unverified against the DNA. TRBV21-1 represents a pseudogene. This CDR3 comprises 23 residues.